This record concerns one TCR beta chain sequence. The sample belongs to a study of ipilimumab plus nivolumab after autologous stem cell transplantation. About the research overall: The DLBCL group included primary refractory and relapsed cases.

The data were produced by immunoSEQ multiplex PCR, yet TCRdb's version contains in-frame clones alone and is incomplete. This table holds 15,000 or so clones, about 80% found once. The ends lost 0 bases at V and 7 bases at J; junction bases unmatched: 6. The CDR3 has 16 amino acids. Germline CDR1 is SGHNT and CDR2 is YYREEE (reference sequence). Source: PBMCs, taken in a trial of ipilimumab plus nivolumab as post-transplant consolidation. The chain carries TRBV5-4 and TRBJ2-1; 11 nucleotides agree with TRBD2. The clonotype comes from a male donor with diffuse large B-cell lymphoma. CDR3 sequence: CASSLASGGQANEQFF. The CDR3 region has the DNA TGTGCCAGCAGCTTGGCTAGCGGGGGGCAAGCAAATGAGCAGTTCTTC.